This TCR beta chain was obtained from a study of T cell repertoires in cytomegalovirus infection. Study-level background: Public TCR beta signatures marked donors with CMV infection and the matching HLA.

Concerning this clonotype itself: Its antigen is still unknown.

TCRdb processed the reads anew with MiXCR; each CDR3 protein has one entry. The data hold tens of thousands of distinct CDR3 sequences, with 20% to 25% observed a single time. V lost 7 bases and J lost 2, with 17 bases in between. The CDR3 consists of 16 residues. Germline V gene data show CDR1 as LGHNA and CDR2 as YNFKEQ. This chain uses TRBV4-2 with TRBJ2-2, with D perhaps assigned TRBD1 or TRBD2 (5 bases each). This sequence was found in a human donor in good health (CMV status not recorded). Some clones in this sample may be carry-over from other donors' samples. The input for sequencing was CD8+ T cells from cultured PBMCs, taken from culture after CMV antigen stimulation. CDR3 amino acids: CASTPVGELNTGELFF. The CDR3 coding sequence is TGTGCCAGCACCCCGGTAGGGGAGCTAAACACCGGGGAGCTGTTTTTT.